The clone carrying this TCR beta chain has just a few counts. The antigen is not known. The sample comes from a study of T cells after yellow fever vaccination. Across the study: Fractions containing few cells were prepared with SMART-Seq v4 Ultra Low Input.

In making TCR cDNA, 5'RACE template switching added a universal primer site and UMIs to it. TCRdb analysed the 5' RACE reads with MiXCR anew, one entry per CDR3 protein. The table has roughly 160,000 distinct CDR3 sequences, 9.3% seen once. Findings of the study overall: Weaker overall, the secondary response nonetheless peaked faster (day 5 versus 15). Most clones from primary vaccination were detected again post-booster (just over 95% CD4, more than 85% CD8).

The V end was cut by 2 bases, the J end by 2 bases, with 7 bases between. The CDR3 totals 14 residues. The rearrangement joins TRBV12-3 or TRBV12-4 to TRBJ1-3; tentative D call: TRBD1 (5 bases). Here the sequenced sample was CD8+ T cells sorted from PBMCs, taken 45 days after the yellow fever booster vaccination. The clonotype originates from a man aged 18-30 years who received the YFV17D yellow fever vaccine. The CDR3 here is CASSLWGTGNTIYF. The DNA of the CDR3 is TGTGCCAGCAGTTTATGGGGGACTGGAAACACCATATATTTT.